This TCR beta chain was recovered during a study of blood T cell repertoires in COVID-19 (dated by TCRdb to 2020 to 2021). With regard to the full study: The collaborator samples originated in the United States, Italy and Spain and spanned the acute and convalescent phases of COVID-19. The material from the prospective study consisted of cDNA or gDNA derived from T cells, B-cell-depleted T cells, or PBMCs. Deeply sampled blood TCRbeta repertoires from subjects exposed to, actively infected with, or recovered from COVID-19 were included in the dataset. The repertoires were released in a freely available public database intended as a resource for research on the immune response to SARS-CoV-2. The samples were drawn from the first 160 participants of the ongoing ImmuneRACE study and from over a thousand subjects provided by 6 global collaborators. Sample metadata almost always included a de-identified subject ID, COVID-19 status, age in years and sex. Where available, HLA class I and class II types were taken from metadata supplied by the sample provider and were not determined by assay-based typing. Summary of the overall study and its limitations: The quantity of clinical and demographic metadata differed by source and by participant and was supplied without curation.

TCRbeta CDR3 regions were amplified from genomic DNA by means of the immunoSEQ Assay, a bias-controlled multiplex PCR. Per the original workflow: Nucleated cell counts per sample were estimated from amplification of reference gene primers within the assay. To quantify the absolute abundance of each unique TCRbeta CDR3 rearrangement, sequence reads were collapsed and filtered. Productive Simpson clonality was computed per sample as the square root of Simpson's diversity index over productive rearrangements. Not all clones reach the TCRdb copy of this immuneACCESS table, which keeps in-frame sequences only. Checked studies attribute under half of the gap to unresolved V genes and leave the rest unexplained. That table supplies the V and J calls and clone size; D and trimming were determined from the DNA. Counted in this sample were about 170,000 clones; around 80% of them appeared once. Around a fifth of the sample rests with the top ten.

A second Seattle source provided samples from volunteer blood donors who had recovered from COVID-19. Each collaborating institution followed its own protocols to collect whole blood in K2EDTA tubes. Collaborator samples were shipped for TCRbeta analysis as frozen whole blood, isolated PBMCs, or DNA extracted from either sample type. The CDR3 spans 15 residues, from the cysteine through the phenylalanine. The only DNA kept is the CDR3, 45 bases in frame from the first base. Trimming costs V 0 bases and J 0 bases, and their ends lie 8 bases apart. CDR1 and CDR2 are drawn from the germline V gene: MNHEY, SVGAGI. A single count supports this clone. The antigen this receptor binds is unknown. Per-base qualities were not stored, and no clone one base away is much larger.

Material: peripheral blood. Rearrangement joined TRBV6-5 to TRBJ2-5, with the D gene not clear enough to name. The source is a woman in her sixties or seventies who had recovered from COVID-19. The CDR3 reads CASSYSAEYQETQYF. The nucleotide sequence reads TGTGCCAGCAGTTACTCGGCGGAGTACCAAGAGACCCAGTACTTC.